The rows below give T cell receptor beta chains drawn from one sample of a study of blood T cell repertoires in COVID-19. Clones were read by immunoSEQ multiplex PCR, and TCRdb kept only the in-frame ones, dropping some. The table has some 180,000 clones, around 80% seen once; the top ten hold about 7%. Material for sequencing was peripheral blood. The receptors originated from a woman aged 40 to 50 with COVID-19, enrolled during active disease. CDR3s include the opening cysteine and the closing phenylalanine or tryptophan. D genes are given only for firm matches. A row's size may be missing; if present it is once, few, many or a size class.

d_call,j_call,v_call,clone_size,cdr3_aa,cdr3_nt
-,TRBJ1-5,TRBV21-1,-,CASRVDNQPQHF,TGTGCCAGCCGAGTTGATAATCAGCCCCAGCATTTT
TRBD1,TRBJ2-2,TRBV28,-,CASRSLTGAANTGELFF,TGTGCCAGCAGGTCCCTGACAGGGGCCGCGAACACCGGGGAGCTGTTTTTT
-,TRBJ1-1,TRBV6-4,-,CASRRTELNTEAFF,TGTGCCAGCAGGAGGACAGAACTGAACACTGAAGCTTTCTTT
-,TRBJ1-1,TRBV5-4,-,CASSLADRWNTEAFF,TGTGCCAGCAGCTTGGCCGACAGGTGGAACACTGAAGCTTTCTTT
-,TRBJ1-1,TRBV7-9,once,CASSHHGGQGPNTEAFF,TGTGCCAGCAGCCACCACGGGGGTCAGGGACCAAACACTGAAGCTTTCTTT
TRBD1,TRBJ1-1,TRBV28,-,CASYPGQGKTEAFF,TGTGCCAGCTACCCGGGACAGGGCAAAACTGAAGCTTTCTTT
TRBD1,TRBJ1-1,TRBV11-3,-,CASSLDTSGQGAEDTEAFF,TGTGCCAGCAGCTTAGACACTTCCGGACAGGGGGCGGAGGACACTGAAGCTTTCTTT
-,TRBJ2-5,TRBV19,-,CASSIVGGAQETQYF,TGTGCCAGTAGTATTGTCGGAGGGGCACAAGAGACCCAGTACTTC
-,TRBJ2-3,TRBV3-1/TRBV3-2,-,CASSQEGRSTDTQYF,TGTGCCAGCAGCCAAGAGGGCAGGAGCACAGATACGCAGTATTTT
TRBD1,TRBJ1-3,TRBV6-1,-,CASSEVMGQGAQRTGNTIYF,TGTGCCAGCAGTGAAGTAATGGGACAGGGGGCGCAGCGGACCGGAAACACCATATATTTT
-,TRBJ1-2,TRBV5-8,once,CASSWDRGDTGYGYTF,TGTGCCAGCAGCTGGGATCGGGGGGACACTGGCTATGGCTACACCTTC
-,TRBJ2-7,TRBV6-4,-,CASSVGLSYEQYF,TGTGCCAGCAGTGTGGGGCTATCCTACGAGCAGTACTTC
TRBD2,TRBJ2-2,TRBV27,-,CASSSRGGTGTSGNANTGELFF,TGTGCCAGCAGTTCGAGGGGGGGGACTGGTACTAGCGGTAACGCGAACACCGGGGAGCTGTTTTTT
TRBD2,TRBJ2-3,TRBV6-4,-,CASSAMTSGGTDTQYF,TGTGCCAGCAGTGCCATGACTAGCGGAGGCACAGATACGCAGTATTTT
-,TRBJ1-5,TRBV28,-,CASSLRTGGMSNQPQHF,TGTGCCAGCAGTCTGAGAACGGGGGGGATGAGCAATCAGCCCCAGCATTTT
TRBD1,TRBJ1-1,TRBV7-6,-,CASSLTGVSEAFF,TGTGCCAGCAGCTTAACAGGGGTGAGTGAAGCTTTCTTT
-,TRBJ1-2,TRBV2,-,CASTPTGGGLLYGYTF,TGTGCCAGCACTCCCACAGGCGGGGGCCTCCTCTATGGCTACACCTTC
-,TRBJ2-7,TRBV2,-,CASSELYGYEQYF,TGTGCCAGCAGTGAACTATATGGCTACGAGCAGTACTTC
-,TRBJ1-1,TRBV12-3/TRBV12-4,-,CASSIHQNTEAFF,TGTGCCAGCAGCATACATCAGAACACTGAAGCTTTCTTT
-,TRBJ1-6,TRBV10-1,-,CASADSSYNSPLHF,TGCGCCAGCGCTGACAGTTCCTATAATTCACCCCTCCACTTT
TRBD1,TRBJ1-5,TRBV18,-,CASSPTGGGGNQPQHF,TGTGCCAGCTCACCCACAGGGGGGGGTGGCAATCAGCCCCAGCATTTT
-,TRBJ1-2,TRBV29-1,-,CSVEDSVPTF,TGCAGCGTTGAAGACTCAGTCCCAACCTTC
-,TRBJ1-2,TRBV3-1/TRBV3-2,-,CASSQLSYGYTF,TGTGCCAGCAGCCAACTCAGTTATGGCTACACCTTC
-,TRBJ2-1,TRBV5-1,-,CASSSHARGEQFF,TGCGCCAGCAGCTCCCATGCAAGGGGGGAGCAGTTCTTC
-,TRBJ2-2,TRBV15,-,CATSRVGGANTGELFF,TGTGCCACCAGCAGAGTGGGGGGAGCGAACACCGGGGAGCTGTTTTTT
-,TRBJ1-2,TRBV10-2,-,CASIQGRGDGYTF,TGCGCCAGCATCCAGGGGAGGGGCGATGGCTACACCTTC
-,TRBJ1-1,TRBV10-1,-,CASSESRGAREAFF,TGCGCCAGCAGTGAGTCCCGTGGGGCTAGAGAAGCTTTCTTT
-,TRBJ2-1,TRBV13,-,CASSSGLDNEQFF,TGTGCCAGCAGCTCCGGACTGGACAATGAGCAGTTCTTC
-,TRBJ2-4,TRBV25-1,few,CASSEWQGNIQYF,TGTGCCAGCAGTGAATGGCAGGGAAACATTCAGTACTTC
TRBD2,TRBJ2-7,TRBV18,-,CASSPGLAGASYEQYF,TGTGCCAGCTCACCCGGACTAGCGGGGGCCTCCTACGAGCAGTACTTC
-,TRBJ2-4,TRBV15,-,CATSSDSDSAKNIQYF,TGTGCCACCAGCAGCGACTCTGACAGCGCCAAAAACATTCAGTACTTC
TRBD1,TRBJ1-1,TRBV7-2,-,CASSTGTATEAFF,TGTGCCAGCAGCACCGGGACAGCCACTGAAGCTTTCTTT
TRBD1,TRBJ1-3,TRBV9,-,CASSVGTGGLGNTIYF,TGTGCCAGCAGCGTAGGGACAGGGGGCCTTGGAAACACCATATATTTT
-,TRBJ1-2,TRBV20-1,-,CSAKLEGYTF,TGCAGTGCTAAGTTAGAAGGCTACACCTTC
-,TRBJ2-5,TRBV5-1,-,CASSLVETQYF,TGCGCCAGCAGCCTTGTGGAGACCCAGTACTTC
TRBD1,TRBJ1-5,TRBV5-4,-,CASSAGQGNQPQHF,TGTGCCAGCAGCGCGGGACAGGGAAATCAGCCCCAGCATTTT
-,TRBJ1-2,TRBV28,-,CASSQDRLLGGYTF,TGTGCCAGCAGCCAAGACAGGCTCCTCGGAGGCTACACCTTC
TRBD2,TRBJ2-7,TRBV19,few,CASASLAGVEQYF,TGTGCCAGTGCCTCTCTAGCGGGAGTTGAGCAGTACTTC
TRBD2,TRBJ2-7,TRBV4-1,once,CASSQDPRLALYEQYF,TGCGCCAGCAGCCAAGATCCCAGACTAGCACTCTACGAGCAGTACTTC
-,TRBJ1-3,TRBV11-2,-,CASSLGGGGNTIYF,TGTGCCAGCAGCTTAGGAGGAGGTGGAAACACCATATATTTT